Listed below are T cell receptor beta chains from one sample, sequenced in a study of T cell responses to AZD1222 COVID-19 vaccine. Sequenced by immunoSEQ multiplex PCR; TCRdb stores in-frame clones only, minus some. The sample comprises approximately 150,000 clones, roughly 92% of which are singletons, and roughly 2.2% rests with the top ten. The sample was peripheral blood, taken on day 0 of AZD1222 vaccination. The source of these receptors is an adult in good health. Both conserved end residues are part of each CDR3. Fields, in order: clone size, J gene, D gene, V gene, CDR3 protein, CDR3 DNA. The D gene is left open where the match is weak. The listing skips clone size in some rows; elsewhere it reads once, few, many or a size class.

NA | TRBJ1-1 | TRBD1 | TRBV6-5 | CASREDRGPTEAFF | TGTGCCAGCAGGGAGGACAGGGGGCCCACTGAAGCTTTCTTT
few | TRBJ1-6 | NA | TRBV18 | CASSPEGWSYNSPLHF | TGTGCCAGCTCACCCGAGGGTTGGTCCTATAATTCACCCCTCCACTTT
NA | TRBJ2-1 | NA | TRBV5-1 | CASSPDPAGGYNEQFF | TGCGCCAGCAGCCCGGACCCGGCAGGGGGGTACAATGAGCAGTTCTTC
NA | TRBJ2-3 | TRBD2 | TRBV9 | CASRETSGSTDTQYF | TGTGCCAGCAGGGAGACTAGCGGGAGCACAGATACGCAGTATTTT
NA | TRBJ2-3 | NA | TRBV28 | CASSPRTDTQYF | TGTGCCAGCAGCCCCAGGACAGATACGCAGTATTTT
NA | TRBJ1-5 | NA | TRBV7-8 | CASSWGPIKQPQHF | TGTGCCAGCAGCTGGGGACCCATCAAACAGCCCCAGCATTTT
NA | TRBJ1-3 | NA | TRBV9 | CASSVGVDGNTIYF | TGTGCCAGCAGCGTAGGGGTAGACGGAAACACCATATATTTT
NA | TRBJ2-3 | TRBD2 | TRBV5-5 | CASSRGVAFSTDTQYF | TGTGCCAGCAGCCGGGGGGTAGCTTTTTCTACAGATACGCAGTATTTT
NA | TRBJ2-1 | TRBD2 | TRBV6-5 | CASTSGDSSYNEQFF | TGTGCCAGCACTAGCGGCGACTCCTCCTACAATGAGCAGTTCTTC
NA | TRBJ1-1 | NA | TRBV4-2 | CASSQQTGANTEAFF | TGTGCCAGCAGCCAACAGACAGGAGCGAACACTGAAGCTTTCTTT
NA | TRBJ1-1 | NA | TRBV6-6 | CASSSRARVENTEAFF | TGTGCCAGCAGTTCGCGGGCCAGGGTTGAGAACACTGAAGCTTTCTTT
NA | TRBJ1-5 | NA | TRBV6-2/TRBV6-3 | CASSQDGVLSQPQHF | TGTGCCAGCAGTCAGGACGGGGTCCTGAGTCAGCCCCAGCATTTT
NA | TRBJ2-5 | NA | TRBV11-1 | CASSRSASRQEETQYF | TGTGCCAGCAGCAGAAGCGCTAGCAGACAAGAAGAGACCCAGTACTTC
NA | TRBJ2-7 | TRBD1 | TRBV5-4 | CASRTGQGPSYEQYF | TGTGCCAGCAGGACGGGACAGGGGCCCTCCTACGAGCAGTACTTC
NA | TRBJ2-1 | NA | TRBV21-1 | CASSKGTRGGRDNEQFF | TGTGCCAGCAGCAAAGGGACTAGGGGCGGTAGGGACAATGAGCAGTTCTTC
few | TRBJ1-3 | NA | TRBV3-1/TRBV3-2 | CASSQASSGNTIYF | TGTGCCAGCAGCCAAGCTTCCTCTGGAAACACCATATATTTT
once | TRBJ2-1 | TRBD2 | TRBV28 | CASSLTSYYNEQFF | TGTGCCAGCAGTTTGACTAGCTACTACAATGAGCAGTTCTTC
NA | TRBJ2-3 | NA | TRBV29-1 | CSVVVGHTDTQYF | TGCAGCGTTGTTGTCGGGCACACAGATACGCAGTATTTT
once | TRBJ2-7 | TRBD2 | TRBV7-9 | CASSPPGRGGLDEQYF | TGTGCCAGCAGCCCACCGGGCCGGGGGGGCCTGGACGAGCAGTACTTC
NA | TRBJ2-1 | NA | TRBV7-3 | CASSSPQGQRDEQFF | TGTGCCAGCAGCTCTCCCCAGGGACAGCGGGATGAGCAGTTCTTC
NA | TRBJ2-7 | TRBD1 | TRBV2 | CASSKGQGGEQYF | TGTGCCAGCAGTAAGGGACAGGGTGGCGAGCAGTACTTC
NA | TRBJ2-5 | NA | TRBV11-2 | CASSLDMETQYF | TGTGCCAGCAGCTTAGATATGGAGACCCAGTACTTC
NA | TRBJ1-5 | NA | TRBV27 | CASKGRAFGNQPQHF | TGTGCCAGCAAGGGGCGGGCATTCGGCAATCAGCCCCAGCATTTT
NA | TRBJ1-1 | NA | TRBV30 | CAWSVRAGARVPEAFF | TGTGCCTGGAGTGTAAGGGCCGGGGCCCGCGTCCCTGAAGCTTTCTTT
NA | TRBJ1-2 | TRBD1 | TRBV19 | CASSTPGTDIYGYTF | TGTGCCAGTAGTACCCCCGGGACAGACATCTATGGCTACACCTTC
NA | TRBJ2-1 | NA | TRBV5-4 | CASSLGGRQFF | TGTGCCAGCAGCTTGGGGGGTAGGCAGTTCTTC
NA | TRBJ2-5 | NA | TRBV5-1 | CASSLDTGSQETQYF | TGCGCCAGCAGCTTGGATACAGGGTCCCAAGAGACCCAGTACTTC
NA | TRBJ2-7 | NA | TRBV5-8 | CASSLGQGIYEQYF | TGTGCCAGCAGCTTGGGGCAGGGAATCTACGAGCAGTACTTC
NA | TRBJ2-7 | NA | TRBV28 | CASSWSGEPYEQYF | TGTGCCAGCAGTTGGTCGGGAGAACCCTACGAGCAGTACTTC
once | TRBJ1-1 | NA | TRBV7-9 | CASSPGHVNTEAFF | TGTGCCAGCAGCCCGGGACACGTGAACACTGAAGCTTTCTTT
NA | TRBJ2-3 | TRBD1 | TRBV6-6 | CASTTRTGGTDTQYF | TGTGCCAGCACCACGCGGACAGGGGGCACAGATACGCAGTATTTT
once | TRBJ1-2 | TRBD1 | TRBV7-8 | CASTVDGTGGLWGYTF | TGTGCCAGCACCGTTGATGGGACAGGGGGCCTTTGGGGCTACACCTTC
NA | TRBJ2-5 | TRBD2 | TRBV7-2 | CASSLFGLAGVRETQYF | TGTGCCAGCAGCTTATTCGGACTAGCGGGGGTTCGGGAGACCCAGTACTTC